A single sample gave rise to the 18 T cell receptor beta chains below, sequenced in a study of cytomegalovirus exposure and HLA in healthy donors. PCR employed 60 Vbeta and 13 Jbeta primers. Measured with immunoSEQ multiplex PCR; TCRdb has only the in-frame clones, and not every one. The sample records 150,000 to 200,000 clones, approximately 84% being singletons. Material: PBMCs. Receptors were obtained from a man aged 18-30 years in good health and CMV-seronegative.

This clone appeared once. This chain joins TRBV7-7 and TRBJ2-7, with a possible D match to TRBD1 (6 bases). The CDR3 has 14 residues. The germline CDR1 and CDR2 sequences are SSHAT and FNYEAQ (reference sequence). The CDR3 loop is CASSQGAIGYEQYF. In nucleotides, the CDR3 is TGTGCTAGTTCACAGGGAGCCATTGGCTACGAGCAGTACTTC. The full variable domain, in which reference TRBV7-7 and TRBJ2-7 provide the parts outside the CDR3, is GAGVSQSPRYKVTKRGQDVTLRCDPISSHATLYWYQQALGQGPEFLTYFNYEAQPDKSGLPSDRFSAERPEGSISTLTIQRTEQRDSAMYRCASSQGAIGYEQYFGPGTRLTVT.

The chain combines TRBV7-2 with TRBJ2-5, with D unresolved. The germline V and J ends were trimmed by 7 bases and 1 base, with 4 bases remaining between them. The CDR3 is made up of 11 amino acids. Germline V gives CDR1 SGHTA, CDR2 FQGNSA. The CDR3: CASNIQETQYF. CDR3 nucleotide sequence: TGTGCCAGCAACATCCAAGAGACCCAGTACTTC.

The chain couples TRBV7-8 to TRBJ2-1; D ambiguous. Trimming removed 1 base at V and 0 bases at J, with 13 bases between. CDR3 length equals 17 residues. Germline loops: CDR1 SGHVS, CDR2 FQNEAQ. This CDR3 is CASSLGGSRSSYNEQFF. The CDR3 bases are TGTGCCAGCAGCTTAGGAGGTAGCCGGAGCTCCTACAATGAGCAGTTCTTC. Based on the CDR3 plus reference TRBV7-8 and TRBJ2-1, the full variable domain is GAGVSQSPRYKVAKRGQDVALRCDPISGHVSLFWYQQALGQGPEFLTYFQNEAQLDKSGLPSDRFFAERPEGSVSTLKIQRTQQEDSAVYLCASSLGGSRSSYNEQFFGPGTRLTVL.

The rearrangement joins TRBV27 to TRBJ1-5, with 8 bases lining up with TRBD1. The CDR3 spans 15 residues. The trim removed 5 bases at V and 6 bases at J, leaving 9 bases unmatched. Looked up from germline, CDR1 is MNHEY and CDR2 is SMNVEV (reference sequence). CDR3 residues: CASSPRTGRSQPQHF. CDR3 nucleotides: TGTGCCAGCAGTCCCAGGACAGGGAGAAGTCAGCCCCAGCATTTT.

The chain links TRBV6-5 to TRBJ2-7; no clear D. CDR1 MNHEY and CDR2 SVGAGI come from the germline V gene. The CDR3 sequence is 16 residues long. The V gene lost 0 bases and the J gene lost 2 bases, with 14 bases spanning the gap. CDR3 coding DNA: TGTGCCAGCAGTTACTCGCCTCTGGCCGGAGCCTACGAGCAGTACTTC. Its protein product is CASSYSPLAGAYEQYF.

The V gene is TRBV19, the J gene TRBJ2-5, with D possibly matching TRBD2 (6 bases). Trimming removed 9 bases at V and 1 base at J, with 9 bases between. This CDR3 has 12 amino acids. Per germline, CDR1 LNHDA and CDR2 SQIVND (reference sequence). The CDR3 bases are TGTGCCAGACGGGACTTCCAAGAGACCCAGTACTTC. Translation gives CARRDFQETQYF.

The V call is TRBV7-3, the J call TRBJ2-3; tentative D call: TRBD2 (6 bases). V lost 11 bases and J lost 1, with 16 bases in between. Per the germline V gene, CDR1 is SGHTA and CDR2 is FQGTGA. This CDR3 has 14 amino acids. The DNA for the CDR3 is TGTGCCTCCGGGGGTGGGAGACGCACAGATACGCAGTATTTT. It translates to CASGGGRRTDTQYF.

The chain joins TRBV4-2 to TRBJ2-7, with D possibly being TRBD1 (6 bases). Germline-derived CDR1 and CDR2 are LGHNA and YNFKEQ. Trimming removed 3 bases from V and 5 bases from J, with 11 bases in between. The CDR3 sequence is 13 residues long. The CDR3 bases are TGTGCCAGCAGCCATACAGGGTTCAACGAGCAGTACTTC. This translates into CASSHTGFNEQYF.

The rearrangement uses TRBV28 and TRBJ1-5, with unresolved D. This CDR3 has 12 residues. Trimming removed 4 bases at V and 6 bases at J, with 7 bases between. In germline, CDR1 is MDHEN, CDR2 SYDVKM. CDR3 DNA: TGTGCCAGCAGTTCCCTCAGTCAGCCCCAGCATTTT. It encodes CASSSLSQPQHF.

This chain links TRBV27 with TRBJ2-3; D not resolved. This CDR3 comprises 12 residues. V was clipped by 4 bases and J by 1 base, with 3 bases between them. Germline CDR1 reads MNHEY; CDR2 reads SMNVEV (reference sequence). The CDR3 is CASSSGTDTQYF. CDR3 DNA sequence: TGTGCCAGCAGTTCCGGCACAGATACGCAGTATTTT.

This clone was seen a few times. The chain recombines TRBV28 with TRBJ1-3; D unresolved. The V and J ends lost 5 bases and 7 bases respectively, with 9 bases between them. CDR3 length: 12 amino acids. Germline V lookup: CDR1 MDHEN, CDR2 SYDVKM. This chain's CDR3 is CASSADSNTIYF. The CDR3 DNA follows: TGTGCCAGCAGTGCGGATTCGAACACCATATATTTT.

V gene TRBV6-1 combines with J gene TRBJ2-7; TRBD2 aligns across 12 bases. This CDR3 comprises 14 residues. J gave up 5 bases and V 3 bases, and 2 bases lay outside the gene matches. Germline values: CDR1 MNHNS, CDR2 SASEGT. Written as DNA, the CDR3 is TGTGCCAGCAGTGATCCTAGCGGGGGGGACGAGCAGTACTTC. Encoded protein: CASSDPSGGDEQYF.

J is TRBJ2-2 and V is TRBV10-3; no clear D gene. This CDR3 region has 16 residues. V was pared by 0 bases and J by 0 bases, with 8 bases between. In germline, CDR1 is ENHRY, CDR2 SYGVKD. This chain's CDR3 is CAISESAGSNTGELFF. The CDR3 nucleotides read TGTGCCATCAGTGAGTCGGCAGGATCGAACACCGGGGAGCTGTTTTTT.

There are a few counts of this clone. The chain couples TRBV19 to TRBJ2-5; maybe TRBD2 (6 bases). The DNA end lines up better with TRBJ2-7; the J call may be wrong. The CDR3 totals 12 residues. The germline gives CDR1 LNHDA, CDR2 SQIVND (reference sequence). CDR3 coding DNA: TGTGCCAGTAGCGGGAGCCCCTACGAGCAGTACTTC. This codes for CASSGSPYEQYF.

This clone was recorded only once. The rearrangement uses TRBV5-1 and TRBJ2-1, with a possible D match to TRBD1 (5 bases). CDR3 length equals 15 residues. Trimming shortened V by 0 bases and J by 0 bases, and 7 bases separated the two germline ends. The V gene's germline CDR1 is SGHRS and CDR2 YFSETQ. In nucleotides, the CDR3 is TGCGCCAGCAGCTTGGCAGGGCCCTCCTACAATGAGCAGTTCTTC. Protein: CASSLAGPSYNEQFF.

The chain combines TRBV5-8 with TRBJ1-5; D not resolved. This CDR3 spans 12 amino acids. CDR1 and CDR2 (germline): SGHTS, YDEGEE. V was pared by 6 bases and J by 6 bases, with 10 bases between. CDR3 in amino acids: CASTPRRQPQHF. DNA for the CDR3: TGTGCCAGCACGCCGCGCCGTCAGCCCCAGCATTTT.

The V call is TRBV10-3, the J call TRBJ2-1; a possible D gene is TRBD2 (5 bases). Germline lookup yields CDR1 ENHRY and CDR2 SYGVKD. The CDR3 sequence is 16 residues long. V lost 0 bases and J lost 1, with 10 bases in between. The CDR3 sequence is CAISESIGVSYNEQFF. CDR3 bases: TGTGCCATCAGTGAGTCTATCGGGGTTTCCTACAATGAGCAGTTCTTC.

This chain connects TRBV9 to TRBJ2-7; D gene unclear. Trimming took 1 base from V and 4 from J, leaving 12 bases between them. The V gene's germline CDR1 is SGDLS and CDR2 YYNGEE. The CDR3 has 14 amino acids. CDR3 bases: TGTGCCAGCAGCGTACCACCAACAGAATACGAGCAGTACTTC. Protein sequence: CASSVPPTEYEQYF.